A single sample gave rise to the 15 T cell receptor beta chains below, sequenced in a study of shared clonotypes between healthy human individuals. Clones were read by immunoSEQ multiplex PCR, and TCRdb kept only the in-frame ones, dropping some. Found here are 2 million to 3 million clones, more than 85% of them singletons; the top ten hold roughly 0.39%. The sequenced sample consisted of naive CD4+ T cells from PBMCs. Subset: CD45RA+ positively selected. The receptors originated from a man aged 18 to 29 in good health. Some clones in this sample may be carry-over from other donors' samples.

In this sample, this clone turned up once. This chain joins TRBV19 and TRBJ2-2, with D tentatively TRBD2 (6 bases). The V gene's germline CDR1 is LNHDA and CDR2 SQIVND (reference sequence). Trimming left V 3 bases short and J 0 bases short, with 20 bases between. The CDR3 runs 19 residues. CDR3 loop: CASSIVSGAGTSNTGELFF. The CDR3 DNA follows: TGTGCCAGTAGTATCGTGTCCGGAGCAGGGACTTCGAACACCGGGGAGCTGTTTTTT.

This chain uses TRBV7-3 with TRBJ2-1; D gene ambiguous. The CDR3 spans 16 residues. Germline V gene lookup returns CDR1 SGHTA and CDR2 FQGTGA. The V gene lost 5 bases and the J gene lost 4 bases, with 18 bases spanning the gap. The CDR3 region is CASSKRRGGDYNEQFF. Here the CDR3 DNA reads TGTGCCAGCAGCAAAAGGCGTGGCGGAGATTACAATGAGCAGTTCTTC.

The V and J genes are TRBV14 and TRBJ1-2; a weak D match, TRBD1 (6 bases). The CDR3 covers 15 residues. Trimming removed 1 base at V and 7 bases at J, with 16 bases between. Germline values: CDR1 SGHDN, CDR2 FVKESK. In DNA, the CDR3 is TGTGCCAGCAGCCAAGGATATGCTCTCAGGGGTGGCTACACCTTC. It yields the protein CASSQGYALRGGYTF.

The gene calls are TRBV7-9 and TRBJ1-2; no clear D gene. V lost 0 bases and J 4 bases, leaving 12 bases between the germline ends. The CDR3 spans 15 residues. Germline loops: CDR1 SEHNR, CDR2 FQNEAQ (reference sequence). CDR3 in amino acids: CASSLATGVPYGYTF. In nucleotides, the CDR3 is TGTGCCAGCAGCTTAGCGACGGGCGTGCCCTATGGCTACACCTTC.

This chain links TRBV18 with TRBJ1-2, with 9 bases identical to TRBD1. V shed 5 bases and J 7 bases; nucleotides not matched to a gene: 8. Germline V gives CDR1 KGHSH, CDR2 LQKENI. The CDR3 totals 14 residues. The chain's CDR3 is CASSSSRDRVGYTF. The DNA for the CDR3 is TGTGCCAGCTCATCGTCCCGGGACAGGGTTGGCTACACCTTC.

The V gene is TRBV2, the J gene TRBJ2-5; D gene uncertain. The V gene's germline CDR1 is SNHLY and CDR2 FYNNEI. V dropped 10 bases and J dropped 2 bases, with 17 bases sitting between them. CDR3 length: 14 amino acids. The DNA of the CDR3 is TGTGCCACCCTACGCTGGACGCTACAAGAGACCCAGTACTTC. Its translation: CATLRWTLQETQYF.

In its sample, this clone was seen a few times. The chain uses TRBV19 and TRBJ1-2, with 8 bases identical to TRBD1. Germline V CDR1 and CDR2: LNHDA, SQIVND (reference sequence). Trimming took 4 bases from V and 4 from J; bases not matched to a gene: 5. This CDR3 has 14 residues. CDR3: CASSTRQGIYGYTF. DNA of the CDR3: TGTGCCAGTAGTACGAGACAGGGGATCTATGGCTACACCTTC.

CDR3 bases: TGCGCCAGCACCGACCTAGCGGGAGGGCCGGGCGAGCAGTACTTC. Residues: CASTDLAGGPGEQYF. This chain connects TRBV5-1 to TRBJ2-7, with 12 positions matching TRBD2. Trimming cost V 6 bases and J 6 bases; bases outside gene matches: 10. Germline V gene lookup returns CDR1 SGHRS and CDR2 YFSETQ. The CDR3 is 15 amino acids.

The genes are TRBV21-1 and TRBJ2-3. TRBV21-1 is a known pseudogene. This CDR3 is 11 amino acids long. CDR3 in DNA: TGTGCCAAGAGGAAGGGGACTACGCAGTATTTT. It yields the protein CAKRKGTTQYF.

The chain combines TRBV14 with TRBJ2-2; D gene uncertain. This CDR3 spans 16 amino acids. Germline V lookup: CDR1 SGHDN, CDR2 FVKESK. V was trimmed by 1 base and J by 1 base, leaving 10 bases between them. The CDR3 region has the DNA TGTGCCAGCAGCCAAGCAGTTTTTCGGAACACCGGGGAGCTGTTTTTT. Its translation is CASSQAVFRNTGELFF.

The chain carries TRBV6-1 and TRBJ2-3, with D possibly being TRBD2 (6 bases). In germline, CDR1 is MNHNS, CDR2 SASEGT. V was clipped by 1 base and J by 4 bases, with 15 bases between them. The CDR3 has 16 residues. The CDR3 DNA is TGTGCCAGCAGTGAAGGGATGGCAGGGACTGCAGATACGCAGTATTTT. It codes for CASSEGMAGTADTQYF.

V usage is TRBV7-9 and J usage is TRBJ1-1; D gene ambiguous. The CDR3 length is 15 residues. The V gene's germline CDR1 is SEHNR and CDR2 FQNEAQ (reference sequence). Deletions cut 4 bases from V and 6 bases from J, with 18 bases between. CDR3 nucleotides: TGTGCCAGCAGCTCCCGGACCGGGTTGTCCCCTGAAGCTTTCTTT. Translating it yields CASSSRTGLSPEAFF.

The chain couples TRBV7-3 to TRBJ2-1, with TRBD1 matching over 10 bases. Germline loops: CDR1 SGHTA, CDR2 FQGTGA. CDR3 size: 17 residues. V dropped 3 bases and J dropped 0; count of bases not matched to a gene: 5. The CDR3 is CASSLGQGIHSYNEQFF. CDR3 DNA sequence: TGTGCCAGCAGCTTGGGACAGGGGATCCACTCCTACAATGAGCAGTTCTTC.

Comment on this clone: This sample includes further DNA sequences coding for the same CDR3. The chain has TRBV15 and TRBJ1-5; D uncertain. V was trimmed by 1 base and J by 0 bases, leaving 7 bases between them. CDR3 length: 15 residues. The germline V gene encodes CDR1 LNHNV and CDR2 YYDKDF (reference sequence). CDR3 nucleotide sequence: TGTGCCACCAGCAGAGGGCAGACTAGCAATCAGCCCCAGCATTTT. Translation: CATSRGQTSNQPQHF.

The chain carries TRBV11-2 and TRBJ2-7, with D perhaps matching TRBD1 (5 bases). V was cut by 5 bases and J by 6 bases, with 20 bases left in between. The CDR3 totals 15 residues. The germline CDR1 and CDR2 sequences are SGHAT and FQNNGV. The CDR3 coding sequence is TGTGCCAGCAGCCCGCCCGGCGGCAGGGCGGTCGAGCAGTACTTC. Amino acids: CASSPPGGRAVEQYF.